This TCR beta chain appears in the sequencing data of a study of cytomegalovirus exposure and HLA in healthy donors. Study summary: Within an early data release were about 85 million unique TCRs drawn from HLA-typed donors. Study-wide findings and caveats: A later analysis found common viral pathogens apparently linked to several of the most significant clusters.

As for this clone: Its target is not known.

The PCR employed 60 Vbeta primers together with 13 Jbeta primers. Data came from immunoSEQ multiplex PCR; TCRdb stores just in-frame clones and leaves some out. The repertoire holds around 95,000 clones, about 83% seen once, with 3% to 4.5% in the top ten. This receptor was taken from a female donor in good health and CMV-seropositive. Sequencing input: PBMCs.

This CDR3 is CASSLTREAFF. As DNA, the CDR3 is TGTGCCAGCAGTCTCACTCGAGAGGCTTTCTTT. V gene TRBV28 combines with J gene TRBJ1-1; D unclear. V lost 5 bases and J 11 bases, leaving 12 bases between the germline ends. This CDR3 is 11 amino acids long. Germline CDR1 and CDR2: MDHEN and SYDVKM.